Listed below are T cell receptor beta chains from one sample, sequenced in a study of radiation and T cells in renal cell carcinoma. Repertoires were generated with immunoSEQ multiplex PCR, while TCRdb's copy carries only in-frame clones and drops some. The repertoire holds approximately 120,000 clones, with roughly 80% as singletons. The sequenced sample was blood, obtained from a patient whose treatment included radiotherapy and nephrectomy. The receptors stem from an older woman with renal cell carcinoma. CDR3s leave out the opening cysteine and the closing phenylalanine or tryptophan. Each record gives: V gene, J gene, CDR3 protein.

V gene: TRBV9; J gene: TRBJ1-1; CDR3 protein: ASSGYRGQGNTEAF
V gene: TRBV28; J gene: TRBJ1-5; CDR3 protein: ASSGTSGSGQPQH
V gene: TRBV7-9; J gene: TRBJ2-1; CDR3 protein: ASSSRLDNQF
V gene: TRBV10-3; J gene: TRBJ2-3; CDR3 protein: AISESRQVSTDTQY
V gene: TRBV19; J gene: TRBJ2-6; CDR3 protein: ASSPRTGASGANVLT
V gene: TRBV5-8; J gene: TRBJ2-5; CDR3 protein: ASSSRTGTKTQY
V gene: TRBV5-1; J gene: TRBJ1-5; CDR3 protein: ASSLEGVQPQH
V gene: TRBV28; J gene: TRBJ1-2; CDR3 protein: ASSLASRLGGYT
V gene: TRBV6-5; J gene: TRBJ2-7; CDR3 protein: ASSYQPGTGDEQY
V gene: TRBV7-2; J gene: TRBJ2-3; CDR3 protein: ASSLEAREADTQY
V gene: TRBV12-5; J gene: TRBJ1-5; CDR3 protein: ASGLGQGVLSNQPQH
V gene: TRBV7-4; J gene: TRBJ2-1; CDR3 protein: ASSSQGAPSYNEQF
V gene: TRBV5-1; J gene: TRBJ1-1; CDR3 protein: ASSLVVGTNTEAF
V gene: TRBV10-2; J gene: TRBJ2-1; CDR3 protein: ASRDHDNEQF
V gene: TRBV2; J gene: TRBJ2-1; CDR3 protein: ASIGPGGRDNEQF
V gene: TRBV11-1; J gene: TRBJ1-1; CDR3 protein: ASSTTGTMGTEAF
V gene: TRBV9; J gene: TRBJ1-2; CDR3 protein: ASSEPVSELGYGYT
V gene: TRBV9; J gene: TRBJ2-7; CDR3 protein: ASSVGLGTINEQY
V gene: TRBV2; J gene: TRBJ1-1; CDR3 protein: ASSDQGDTEAF
V gene: TRBV7-6; J gene: TRBJ2-7; CDR3 protein: ASSLAGTGVYEQY
V gene: TRBV29-1; J gene: TRBJ2-3; CDR3 protein: SVDFASGRYDTQY
V gene: TRBV19; J gene: TRBJ2-6; CDR3 protein: ASSIFGGAPTGANVLT
V gene: TRBV6-6; J gene: TRBJ2-7; CDR3 protein: ATSRDIYEQY
V gene: TRBV19; J gene: TRBJ1-5; CDR3 protein: ASKGQDYQPQH
V gene: TRBV28; J gene: TRBJ1-4; CDR3 protein: ASSPRRGGFNEKLF
V gene: TRBV10-3; J gene: TRBJ1-4; CDR3 protein: AISDGNEKLF
V gene: TRBV19; J gene: TRBJ1-6; CDR3 protein: ASSIAATDRVNSPLH
V gene: TRBV6-1; J gene: TRBJ1-2; CDR3 protein: ASTEGGGYT
V gene: TRBV27; J gene: TRBJ2-7; CDR3 protein: ASSFLSYEQY
V gene: TRBV6-6; J gene: TRBJ2-3; CDR3 protein: ASSDSTPTDTQY
V gene: TRBV7-9; J gene: TRBJ2-2; CDR3 protein: ASSPGQGYTGELF
V gene: TRBV6-6; J gene: TRBJ1-6; CDR3 protein: ASSPGIQGADSPLH
V gene: TRBV12-5; J gene: TRBJ1-2; CDR3 protein: ASREGDWDSYT
V gene: TRBV7-6; J gene: TRBJ2-7; CDR3 protein: ASSLGPGGGMEQY
V gene: TRBV6-5; J gene: TRBJ1-5; CDR3 protein: ASRQGSQPQH
V gene: TRBV5-1; J gene: TRBJ1-2; CDR3 protein: ASSPRGGVDYGYT
V gene: TRBV11-2; J gene: TRBJ2-7; CDR3 protein: ASSLRTGSYEQY
V gene: TRBV7-6; J gene: TRBJ1-1; CDR3 protein: ASRYSPNTEAF
V gene: TRBV2; J gene: TRBJ1-4; CDR3 protein: ASVAGTGVEKLF
V gene: TRBV29-1; J gene: TRBJ2-7; CDR3 protein: SVFLDSSYEQY
V gene: TRBV28; J gene: TRBJ2-3; CDR3 protein: ASSTRLAGRTDTQY
V gene: TRBV2; J gene: TRBJ1-3; CDR3 protein: AIPSSRDELLPFSGNTIY
V gene: TRBV6-1; J gene: TRBJ1-1; CDR3 protein: ASRTYLGTEAF
V gene: TRBV28; J gene: TRBJ2-2; CDR3 protein: ASRGSGRGPTGELF
V gene: TRBV5-1; J gene: TRBJ2-5; CDR3 protein: ASKRALAGETETQY
V gene: TRBV27; J gene: TRBJ2-7; CDR3 protein: ASSLPSYEQY
V gene: TRBV7-9; J gene: TRBJ1-3; CDR3 protein: ASSPPRDRSGNTIY
V gene: TRBV10-3; J gene: TRBJ2-3; CDR3 protein: AISARGTDTQY
V gene: TRBV5-4; J gene: TRBJ1-1; CDR3 protein: ASSLVPVSNTEAF
V gene: TRBV5-1; J gene: TRBJ2-5; CDR3 protein: ASSLGGGTQETQY
V gene: TRBV7-9; J gene: TRBJ1-3; CDR3 protein: ASSPHPGTGEGGNTIY
V gene: TRBV13; J gene: TRBJ2-3; CDR3 protein: ASSLNLQSTDTQY
V gene: TRBV6-1; J gene: TRBJ1-1; CDR3 protein: ASSELAENTEAF
V gene: TRBV28; J gene: TRBJ1-5; CDR3 protein: ASRDRGGNQPQH
V gene: TRBV5-1; J gene: TRBJ2-7; CDR3 protein: ASSPRSSGDAYEQY
V gene: TRBV7-9; J gene: TRBJ2-7; CDR3 protein: ASSLDRDHEQY
V gene: TRBV19; J gene: TRBJ2-7; CDR3 protein: ASSSSASSYEQY